These T cell receptor beta chains were read from a single sample in a study of blood T cell repertoires in COVID-19. The repertoire was sequenced with immunoSEQ multiplex PCR; TCRdb's copy has only in-frame clones and lacks some. The table has roughly 250,000 clones, approximately 86% seen once. The specimen sequenced was PBMCs or T cells enriched from blood (not recorded which). These TCRs come from a woman aged 45 to 65 who had recovered from COVID-19. Both conserved end residues are part of each CDR3. D genes are given only for firm matches. Part of the rows lack a size; the others show once, few, many or a class for expanded clones.

v_gene	abundance	d_gene	j_gene	CDR3nt	CDR3aa
TRBV27	.	TRBD1	TRBJ2-1	TGTGCCAGCAGTCACGGGACAGGAGGGTACAATGAGCAGTTCTTC	CASSHGTGGYNEQFF
TRBV18	.	.	TRBJ2-3	TGTGCCAGCTCACCGCGAGAGGGCACAGATACGCAGTATTTT	CASSPREGTDTQYF
TRBV6-5	.	.	TRBJ2-1	TGTGCCAGCAGTATCGGAGGGTCCTACAATGAGCAGTTCTTC	CASSIGGSYNEQFF
TRBV11-2	.	TRBD1	TRBJ2-7	TGTGCCAGCAGCTTAGGGACAGGCTCCTACGAGCAGTACTTC	CASSLGTGSYEQYF
TRBV7-3	few	.	TRBJ2-7	TGTGCCAGCAGCCTAGCCGGGGGAGGATGGGACGAGCAGTACTTC	CASSLAGGGWDEQYF
TRBV5-1	.	TRBD1	TRBJ2-3	TGCGCCAGCAGCTGGACAGGGGTTGGGGCAGATACGCAGTATTTT	CASSWTGVGADTQYF
TRBV10-3	.	TRBD1	TRBJ2-1	TGTGCCATCAGTCCCGGGACAGGGGGCTCCTATGAGCAGTTCTTC	CAISPGTGGSYEQFF
TRBV10-3	.	.	TRBJ1-3	TGTGCCATCAGACCGACTGAGTCTGGAAACACCATATATTTT	CAIRPTESGNTIYF
TRBV29-1	.	.	TRBJ2-1	TGCAGCAGTTTAGACAATGAGCAGTTCTTC	CSSLDNEQFF
TRBV28	once	.	TRBJ2-5	TGTGCCAGCAGCTCCCAGGTTCAAGAGACCCAGTACTTC	CASSSQVQETQYF
TRBV28	.	TRBD1	TRBJ2-1	TGTGCCAGCAGCTCAAACCGGGACAGGGGTTTTGGTGCCTACAATGAGCAGTTCTTC	CASSSNRDRGFGAYNEQFF
TRBV11-2	.	.	TRBJ1-2	TGTGCCAGCAGCCACCCCCTAGGGAGGGACTATGGCTACACCTTC	CASSHPLGRDYGYTF
TRBV4-3	.	TRBD2	TRBJ2-1	TGCGCCAGCAGCCAGGGGACTAGTCGTCTGTTCTTC	CASSQGTSRLFF
TRBV23-1	once	.	TRBJ1-4	TGCGCCAGCAGTCAACCATGCTCGAGCAGGCCACGAACTAATGAAAAACTGTTTTTT	CASSQPCSSRPRTNEKLFF
TRBV19	.	TRBD2	TRBJ2-3	TGTGCCAGTAGTATAGCTACTAGCGGGGGACTAGCAGATACGCAGTATTTT	CASSIATSGGLADTQYF
TRBV12-3/TRBV12-4	.	.	TRBJ1-2	TGTGCCAGCAGTCGACAGGACGTCTATGGCTACACCTTC	CASSRQDVYGYTF
TRBV4-1	.	.	TRBJ1-3	TGCGCCAGCAGCCAAGTCGAAAGACAGAGCTCTGGAAACACCATATATTTT	CASSQVERQSSGNTIYF
TRBV4-2	.	.	TRBJ1-5	TGTGCCAGCAGCCAAGGAGCGGCGGGAAGGGGCAATCAGCCCCAGCATTTT	CASSQGAAGRGNQPQHF
TRBV7-3	.	.	TRBJ1-1	TGTGCCAGCAGCGAATGGGCAGGGAGGGACACTGAAGCTTTCTTT	CASSEWAGRDTEAFF
TRBV6-2/TRBV6-3	.	TRBD2	TRBJ2-1	TGTGCCAGCAGCTCCTCCGGGACTAGCGAAATCAATGAGCAGTTCTTC	CASSSSGTSEINEQFF
TRBV12-3/TRBV12-4	once	.	TRBJ2-2	TGTGCCAGCACCCGGGTCGGGGAGCTGTTTTTT	CASTRVGELFF
TRBV4-1	.	TRBD1	TRBJ1-2	TGCGCCAGCAGCCAAGATCCGGGACAGGGGTTTGGCTACACCTTC	CASSQDPGQGFGYTF
TRBV2	few	.	TRBJ2-7	TGTGCCAGTCAAGCAGGCTCTGGGCGTTACGAGCAGTACTTC	CASQAGSGRYEQYF
TRBV28	few	TRBD2	TRBJ2-1	TGTGCCAGCAGCTGGGTTAGCGGGAGGGTTATTTATGAGCAGTTCTTC	CASSWVSGRVIYEQFF
TRBV18	.	TRBD1	TRBJ2-7	TGTGCCAGCTCGCCCGGGACAGGAGTCTACGAGCAGTACTTC	CASSPGTGVYEQYF
TRBV19	.	.	TRBJ1-5	TGTGCCAGTACAGGACAGCCCCTAGGGCCCCAGCATTTT	CASTGQPLGPQHF
TRBV30	.	.	TRBJ1-2	TGTGCCTGGATGGAGGCGGAGAACTATGGCTACACCTTC	CAWMEAENYGYTF
TRBV2	.	.	TRBJ2-2	TGTGCCAGCAGTGGCCGGTACGGCGGGAACACCGGGGAGCTGTTTTTT	CASSGRYGGNTGELFF
TRBV11-2	.	.	TRBJ1-1	TGTGCCAGCAGCTTAGATCCTAGCGGCCGAACCGGAGCTTTCTTT	CASSLDPSGRTGAFF
TRBV2	.	.	TRBJ2-2	TGTGCCAGCAGGGTCGACAGGAACACCGGGGAGCTGTTTTTT	CASRVDRNTGELFF
TRBV5-8	.	TRBD2	TRBJ2-1	TGTGCCAGCAGCTTGGCAAGGACTAGCCCCCCGGATGAGCAGTTCTTC	CASSLARTSPPDEQFF
TRBV15	.	.	TRBJ2-1	TGTGCCACCAGCAGTATTAACTGGGCTGGAAGCTCCTACAATGAGCAGTTCTTC	CATSSINWAGSSYNEQFF
TRBV6-5	.	TRBD1	TRBJ2-7	TGTGCCAGCAGTTACGGACAGGTCTACGAGCAGTACTTC	CASSYGQVYEQYF
TRBV3-1/TRBV3-2	.	.	TRBJ2-5	TGTGCCAGCCACAGGGTCGGGGAGACCCAGTACTTC	CASHRVGETQYF
TRBV7-2	.	.	TRBJ1-5	TGTGCCAGCAGCTCGACCCAGACAACTGATAGCAATCAGCCCCAGCATTTT	CASSSTQTTDSNQPQHF
TRBV2	.	.	TRBJ2-1	TGTGCCAGCAGTGTAGACCGGAGCTCCTACAATGAGCAGTTCTTC	CASSVDRSSYNEQFF
TRBV2	.	TRBD2	TRBJ2-7	TGTGCCAGCCATGCGTTAGCGGGACTCTCCTACGAGCAGTACTTC	CASHALAGLSYEQYF
TRBV19	.	.	TRBJ1-1	TGTGCCAGTGGATCACAGGGTAGTATGAACACTGAAGCTTTCTTT	CASGSQGSMNTEAFF
TRBV5-1	.	.	TRBJ2-2	TGCGCCAGCAGCTTCGTCAGAGGCGCCGGGGAGCTGTTTTTT	CASSFVRGAGELFF
TRBV9	.	.	TRBJ1-3	TGTGCCAGCAGCGTCAGCGTTTCCTCTGGAAACACCATATATTTT	CASSVSVSSGNTIYF